The rows below give T cell receptor beta chains drawn from one sample of a study of T cells expressing NK-cell markers. TCRdb derives one entry per CDR3 protein from the 5' RACE reads, leaving out DNA. In total, the table holds 550,000 to 600,000 distinct CDR3 sequences. Specimen: blood T cells: a sorted CD56 or NKG2C T cell subset, CD4+ or CD8+ T cells, or bulk PBMC T cells (not recorded which). These receptors were collected from a man between 18 and 35 years old in good health. Each CDR3 is given with its conserved first and last residue.

v_gene: TRBV12-3/TRBV12-4; j_gene: TRBJ1-3; CDR3aa: CASSFFQGRANTIYF
v_gene: TRBV7-9; j_gene: TRBJ1-3; CDR3aa: CASSLRSDRGGNTIYF
v_gene: TRBV12-5; j_gene: TRBJ2-2; CDR3aa: CASGLPGGAGTGELFF
v_gene: TRBV7-9; j_gene: TRBJ2-2; CDR3aa: CALAPGTGELFF
v_gene: TRBV6-1; j_gene: TRBJ1-2; CDR3aa: CASNDDGRRGYGYTF
v_gene: TRBV29-1; j_gene: TRBJ2-1; CDR3aa: CSVEDASGEQFF
v_gene: TRBV12-3/TRBV12-4; j_gene: TRBJ1-5; CDR3aa: CASSLSRGGGPQHF
v_gene: TRBV2; j_gene: TRBJ2-1; CDR3aa: CASSEAGQVYNEQFF
v_gene: TRBV4-1; j_gene: TRBJ2-1; CDR3aa: CASSLGTTNSYNEQFF
v_gene: TRBV7-2; j_gene: TRBJ2-1; CDR3aa: CASSFPGQNEQFF
v_gene: TRBV2; j_gene: TRBJ2-5; CDR3aa: CASRPGGGEMAQYF
v_gene: TRBV9; j_gene: TRBJ2-7; CDR3aa: CASSGGDSGQGQYF
v_gene: TRBV20-1; j_gene: TRBJ2-3; CDR3aa: CSAVMGRADTQYF
v_gene: TRBV5-1; j_gene: TRBJ2-3; CDR3aa: CASFRGDGDTQYF
v_gene: TRBV10-3; j_gene: TRBJ1-1; CDR3aa: CATRGGNTEAFF
v_gene: TRBV29-1; j_gene: TRBJ2-1; CDR3aa: CSVEPGQGFYNEQFF
v_gene: TRBV4-3; j_gene: TRBJ2-7; CDR3aa: CASSQDSRSGYEQYF
v_gene: TRBV6-4; j_gene: TRBJ2-3; CDR3aa: CASSGTGAADTQYF
v_gene: TRBV27; j_gene: TRBJ2-5; CDR3aa: CASRPGLAGYQETQYF
v_gene: TRBV12-3/TRBV12-4; j_gene: TRBJ2-1; CDR3aa: CASSLAMWTGPNGSYNEQFF
v_gene: TRBV20-1; j_gene: TRBJ2-4; CDR3aa: CSASSGTSKNIQYF
v_gene: TRBV12-3/TRBV12-4; j_gene: TRBJ2-3; CDR3aa: CASSLLAGGPVAQYF